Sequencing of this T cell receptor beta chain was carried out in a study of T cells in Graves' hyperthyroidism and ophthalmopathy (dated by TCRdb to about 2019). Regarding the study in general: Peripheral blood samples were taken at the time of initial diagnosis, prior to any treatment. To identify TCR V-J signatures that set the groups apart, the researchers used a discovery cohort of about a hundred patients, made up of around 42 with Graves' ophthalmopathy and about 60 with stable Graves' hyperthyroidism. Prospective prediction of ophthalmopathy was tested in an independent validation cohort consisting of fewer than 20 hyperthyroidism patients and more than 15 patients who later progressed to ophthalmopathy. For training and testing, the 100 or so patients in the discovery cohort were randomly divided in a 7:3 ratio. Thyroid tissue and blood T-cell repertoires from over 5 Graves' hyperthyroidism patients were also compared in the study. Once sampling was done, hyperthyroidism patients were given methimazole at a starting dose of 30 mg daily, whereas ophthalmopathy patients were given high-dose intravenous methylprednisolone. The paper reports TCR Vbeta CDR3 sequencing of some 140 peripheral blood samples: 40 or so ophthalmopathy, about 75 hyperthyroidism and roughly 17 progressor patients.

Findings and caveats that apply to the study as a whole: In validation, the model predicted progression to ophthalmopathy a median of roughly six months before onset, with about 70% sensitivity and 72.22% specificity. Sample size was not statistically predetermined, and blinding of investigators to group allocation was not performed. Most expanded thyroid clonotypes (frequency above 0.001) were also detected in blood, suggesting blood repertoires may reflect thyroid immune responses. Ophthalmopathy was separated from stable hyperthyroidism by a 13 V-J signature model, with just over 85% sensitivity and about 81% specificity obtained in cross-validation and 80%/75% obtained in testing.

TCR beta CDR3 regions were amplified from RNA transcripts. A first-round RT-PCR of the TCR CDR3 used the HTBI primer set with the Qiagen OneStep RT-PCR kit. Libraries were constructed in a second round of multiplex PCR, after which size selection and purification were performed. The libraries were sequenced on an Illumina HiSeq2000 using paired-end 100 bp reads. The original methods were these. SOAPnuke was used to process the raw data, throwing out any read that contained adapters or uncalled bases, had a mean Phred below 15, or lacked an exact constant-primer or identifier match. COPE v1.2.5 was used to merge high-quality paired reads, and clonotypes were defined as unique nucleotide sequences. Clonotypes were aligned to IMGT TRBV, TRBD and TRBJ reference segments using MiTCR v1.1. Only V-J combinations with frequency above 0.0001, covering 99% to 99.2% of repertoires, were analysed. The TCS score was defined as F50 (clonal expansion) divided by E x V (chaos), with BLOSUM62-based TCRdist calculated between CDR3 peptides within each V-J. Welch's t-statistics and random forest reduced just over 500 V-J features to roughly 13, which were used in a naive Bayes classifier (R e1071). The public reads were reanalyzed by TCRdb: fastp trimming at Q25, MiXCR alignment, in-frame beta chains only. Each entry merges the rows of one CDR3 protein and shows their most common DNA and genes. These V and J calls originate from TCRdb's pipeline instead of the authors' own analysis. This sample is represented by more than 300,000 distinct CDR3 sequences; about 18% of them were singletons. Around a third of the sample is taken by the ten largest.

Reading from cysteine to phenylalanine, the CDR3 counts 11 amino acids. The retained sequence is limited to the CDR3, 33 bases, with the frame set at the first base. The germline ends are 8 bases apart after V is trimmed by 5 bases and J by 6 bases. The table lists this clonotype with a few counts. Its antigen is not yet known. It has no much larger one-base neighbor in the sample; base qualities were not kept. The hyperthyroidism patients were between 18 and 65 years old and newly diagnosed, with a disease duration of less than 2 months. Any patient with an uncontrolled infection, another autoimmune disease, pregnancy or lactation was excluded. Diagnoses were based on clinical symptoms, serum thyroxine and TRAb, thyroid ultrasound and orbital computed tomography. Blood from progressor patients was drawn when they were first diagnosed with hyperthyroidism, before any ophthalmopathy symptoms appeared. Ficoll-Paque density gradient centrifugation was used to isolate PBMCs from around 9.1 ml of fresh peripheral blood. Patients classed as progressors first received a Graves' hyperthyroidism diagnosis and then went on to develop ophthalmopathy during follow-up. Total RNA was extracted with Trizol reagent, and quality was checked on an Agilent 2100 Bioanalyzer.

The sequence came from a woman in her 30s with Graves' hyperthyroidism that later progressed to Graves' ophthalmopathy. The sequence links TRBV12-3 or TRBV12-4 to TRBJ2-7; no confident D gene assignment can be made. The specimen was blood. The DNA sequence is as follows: TGTGCCAGCAGTATGAACAGCGAGCAGTACTTC. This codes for CASSMNSEQYF.